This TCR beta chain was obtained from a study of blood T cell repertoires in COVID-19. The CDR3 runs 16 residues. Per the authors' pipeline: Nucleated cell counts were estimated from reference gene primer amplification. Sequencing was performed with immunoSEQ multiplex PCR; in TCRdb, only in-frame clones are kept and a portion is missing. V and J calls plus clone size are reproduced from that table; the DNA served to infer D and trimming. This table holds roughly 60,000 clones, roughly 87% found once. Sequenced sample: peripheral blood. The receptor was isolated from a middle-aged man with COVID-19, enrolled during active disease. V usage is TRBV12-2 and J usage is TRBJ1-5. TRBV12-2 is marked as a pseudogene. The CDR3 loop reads CASRPGCEVPNQPQHF. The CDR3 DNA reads TGTGCAAGTCGGCCCGGGTGCGAGGTTCCCAATCAGCCCCAGCATTTT.